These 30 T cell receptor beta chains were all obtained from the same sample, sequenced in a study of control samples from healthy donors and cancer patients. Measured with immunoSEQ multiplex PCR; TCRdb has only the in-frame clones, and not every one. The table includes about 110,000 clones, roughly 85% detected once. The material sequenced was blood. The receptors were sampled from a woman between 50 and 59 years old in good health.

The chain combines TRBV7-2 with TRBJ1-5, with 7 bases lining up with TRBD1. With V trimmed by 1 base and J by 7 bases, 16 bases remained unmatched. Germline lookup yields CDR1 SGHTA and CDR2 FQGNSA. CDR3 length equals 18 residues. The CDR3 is CASSLGRPTGRFRQPQHF. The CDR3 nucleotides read TGTGCCAGCAGCTTAGGGCGTCCGACAGGGAGATTCAGGCAGCCCCAGCATTTT.

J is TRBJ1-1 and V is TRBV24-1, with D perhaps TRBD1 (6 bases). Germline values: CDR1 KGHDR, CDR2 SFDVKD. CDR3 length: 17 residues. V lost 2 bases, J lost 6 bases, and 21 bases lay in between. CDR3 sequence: CATSDSASSGVRAEAFF. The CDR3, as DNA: TGTGCCACCAGTGATTCGGCCAGTTCAGGGGTTAGGGCTGAAGCTTTCTTT.

The CDR3 reads CASSSGTNFDQPQHF. For the CDR3, the DNA is TGTGCCAGCAGTTCCGGGACGAATTTCGATCAGCCCCAGCATTTT. The chain couples TRBV2 to TRBJ1-5; D may be TRBD1 (5 bases). The germline gives CDR1 SNHLY, CDR2 FYNNEI. The length of the CDR3 is 15 residues. Trimming shortened V by 5 bases and J by 5 bases, and 16 bases separated the two germline ends.

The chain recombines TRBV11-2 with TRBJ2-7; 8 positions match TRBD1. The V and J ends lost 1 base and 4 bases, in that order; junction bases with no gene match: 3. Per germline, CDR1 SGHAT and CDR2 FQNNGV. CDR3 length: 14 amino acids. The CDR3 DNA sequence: TGTGCCAGCAGCTTAGGGACAGGGATTTACGAGCAGTACTTC. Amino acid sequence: CASSLGTGIYEQYF.

Here the CDR3 reads CASSGTSGNTGELFF. CDR3 bases: TGTGCCAGCAGTGGAACTAGCGGAAACACCGGGGAGCTGTTTTTT. The rearrangement uses TRBV6-1 and TRBJ2-2; 8 bases match TRBD2. V trimming: 4 bases; J trimming: 2 bases; junction bases outside the gene matches: 3. From germline, CDR1 is MNHNS and CDR2 SASEGT. CDR3 size: 15 residues.

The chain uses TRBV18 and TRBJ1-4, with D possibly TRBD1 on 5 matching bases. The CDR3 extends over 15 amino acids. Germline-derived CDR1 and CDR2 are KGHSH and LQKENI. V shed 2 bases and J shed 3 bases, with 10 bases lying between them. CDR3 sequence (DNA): TGTGCCAGCTCACCAAGGACATCGGCTAATGAAAAACTGTTTTTT. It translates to CASSPRTSANEKLFF. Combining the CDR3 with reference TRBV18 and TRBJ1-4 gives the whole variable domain NAGVMQNPRHLVRRRGQEARLRCSPMKGHSHVYWYRQLPEEGLKFMVYLQKENIIDESGMPKERFSAEFPKEGPSILRIQQVVRGDSAAYFCASSPRTSANEKLFFGSGTQLSVL.

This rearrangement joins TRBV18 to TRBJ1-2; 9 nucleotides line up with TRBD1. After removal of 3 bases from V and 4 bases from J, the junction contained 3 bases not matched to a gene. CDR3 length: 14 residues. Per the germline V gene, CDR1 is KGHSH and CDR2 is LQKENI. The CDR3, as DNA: TGTGCCAGCTCACCGAAGACAGGGGGCTATGGCTACACCTTC. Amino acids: CASSPKTGGYGYTF.

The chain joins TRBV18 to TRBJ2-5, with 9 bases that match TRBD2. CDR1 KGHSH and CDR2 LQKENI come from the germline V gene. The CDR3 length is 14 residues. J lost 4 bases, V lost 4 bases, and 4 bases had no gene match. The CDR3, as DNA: TGTGCCAGCTCACTTGGACTAGCGACAGAGACCCAGTACTTC. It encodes CASSLGLATETQYF.

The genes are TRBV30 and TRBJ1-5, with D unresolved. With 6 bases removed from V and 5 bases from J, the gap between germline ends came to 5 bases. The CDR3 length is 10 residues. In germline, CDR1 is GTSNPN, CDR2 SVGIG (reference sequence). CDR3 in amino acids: CACGDQPQHF. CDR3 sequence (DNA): TGTGCCTGTGGGGATCAGCCCCAGCATTTT. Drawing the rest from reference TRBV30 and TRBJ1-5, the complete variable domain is SQTIHQWPATLVQPVGSPLSLECTVEGTSNPNLYWYRQAAGRGLQLLFYSVGIGQISSEVPQNLSASRPQDRQFILSSKKLLLSDSGFYLCACGDQPQHFGDGTRLSIL.

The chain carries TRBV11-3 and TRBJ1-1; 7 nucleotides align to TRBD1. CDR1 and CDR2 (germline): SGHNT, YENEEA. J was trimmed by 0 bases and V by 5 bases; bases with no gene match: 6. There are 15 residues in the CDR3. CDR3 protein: CASSPRTGLNTEAFF. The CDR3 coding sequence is TGTGCCAGCAGCCCCCGGACAGGATTGAACACTGAAGCTTTCTTT.

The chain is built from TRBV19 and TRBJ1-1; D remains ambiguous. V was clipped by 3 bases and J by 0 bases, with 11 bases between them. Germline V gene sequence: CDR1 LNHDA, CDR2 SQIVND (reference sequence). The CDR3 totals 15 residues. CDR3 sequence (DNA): TGTGCCAGTAGTATTATAGGAGATATGAACACTGAAGCTTTCTTT. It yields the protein CASSIIGDMNTEAFF.

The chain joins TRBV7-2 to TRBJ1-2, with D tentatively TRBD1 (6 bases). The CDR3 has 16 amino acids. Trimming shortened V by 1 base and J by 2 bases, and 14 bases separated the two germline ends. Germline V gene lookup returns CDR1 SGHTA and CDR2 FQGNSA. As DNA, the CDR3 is TGTGCCAGCAGCTTAGTTGTGGGGGCGGGCAACTATGGCTACACCTTC. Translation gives CASSLVVGAGNYGYTF.

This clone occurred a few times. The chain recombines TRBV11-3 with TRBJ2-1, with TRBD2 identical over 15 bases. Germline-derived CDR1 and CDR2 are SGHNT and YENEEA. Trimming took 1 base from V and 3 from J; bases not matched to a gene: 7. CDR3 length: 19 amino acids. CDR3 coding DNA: TGTGCCAGCAGCTTAGGCTGGACTAGCGGGAGGGAAGACTACAATGAGCAGTTCTTC. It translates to CASSLGWTSGREDYNEQFF.

CDR3 protein: CASKSTGTADTQYF. As DNA, the CDR3 is TGTGCCAGCAAGTCTACAGGGACTGCAGATACGCAGTATTTT. The chain employs TRBV2 and TRBJ2-3; D is tentatively TRBD1 or TRBD2 (6 bases each). This CDR3 is built from 14 residues. The V gene lost 7 bases and the J gene lost 4 bases, with 15 bases spanning the gap. Germline CDR1 reads SNHLY; CDR2 reads FYNNEI.

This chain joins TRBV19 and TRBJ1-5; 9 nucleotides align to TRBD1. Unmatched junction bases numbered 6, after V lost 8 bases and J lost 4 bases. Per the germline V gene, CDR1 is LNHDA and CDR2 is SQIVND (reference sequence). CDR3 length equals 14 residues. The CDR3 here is CASHNRGLNQPQHF. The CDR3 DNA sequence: TGTGCCAGTCACAACAGGGGGCTAAATCAGCCCCAGCATTTT.

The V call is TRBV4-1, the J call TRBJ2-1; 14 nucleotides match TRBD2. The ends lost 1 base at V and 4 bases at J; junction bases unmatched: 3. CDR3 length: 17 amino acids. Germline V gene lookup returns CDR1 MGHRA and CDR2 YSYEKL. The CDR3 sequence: CASSQGGLAGVYNEQFF. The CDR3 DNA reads TGCGCCAGCAGCCAAGGGGGACTAGCGGGAGTTTACAATGAGCAGTTCTTC.

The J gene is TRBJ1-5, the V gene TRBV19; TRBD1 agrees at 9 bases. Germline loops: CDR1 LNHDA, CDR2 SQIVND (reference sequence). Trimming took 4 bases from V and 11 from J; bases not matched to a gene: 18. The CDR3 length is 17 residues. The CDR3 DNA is TGTGCCAGTAGTACCTTCACAGGGGGCCATCGCCCGGGGGCCCAGCATTTT. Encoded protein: CASSTFTGGHRPGAQHF.

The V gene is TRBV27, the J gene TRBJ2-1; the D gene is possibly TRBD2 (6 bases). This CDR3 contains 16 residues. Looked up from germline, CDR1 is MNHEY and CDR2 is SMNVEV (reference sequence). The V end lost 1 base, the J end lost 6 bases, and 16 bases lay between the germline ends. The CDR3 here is CASSLLAGGPFNEQFF. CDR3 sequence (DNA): TGTGCCAGCAGTTTATTGGCCGGGGGTCCTTTCAATGAGCAGTTCTTC.

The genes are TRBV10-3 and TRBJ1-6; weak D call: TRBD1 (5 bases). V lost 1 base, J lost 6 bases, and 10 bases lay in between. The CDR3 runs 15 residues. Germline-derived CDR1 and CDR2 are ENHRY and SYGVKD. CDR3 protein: CAISEFQGANSPLHF. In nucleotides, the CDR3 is TGTGCCATCAGTGAGTTCCAGGGAGCTAATTCACCCCTCCACTTT.

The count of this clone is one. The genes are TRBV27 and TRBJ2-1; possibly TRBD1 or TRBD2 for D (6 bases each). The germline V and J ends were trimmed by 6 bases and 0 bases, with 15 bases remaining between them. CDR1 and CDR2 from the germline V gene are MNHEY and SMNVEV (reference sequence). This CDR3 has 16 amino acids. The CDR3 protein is CASSGGVLSSYNEQFF. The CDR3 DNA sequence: TGTGCCAGCAGCGGGGGCGTCCTGAGCTCCTACAATGAGCAGTTCTTC.

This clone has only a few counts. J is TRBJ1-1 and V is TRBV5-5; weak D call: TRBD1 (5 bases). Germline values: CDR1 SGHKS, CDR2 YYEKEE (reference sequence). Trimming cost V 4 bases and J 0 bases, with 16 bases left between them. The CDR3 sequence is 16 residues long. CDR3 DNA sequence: TGTGCCAGCAGCCAACCGGACATATATTTGAACACTGAAGCTTTCTTT. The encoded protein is CASSQPDIYLNTEAFF.

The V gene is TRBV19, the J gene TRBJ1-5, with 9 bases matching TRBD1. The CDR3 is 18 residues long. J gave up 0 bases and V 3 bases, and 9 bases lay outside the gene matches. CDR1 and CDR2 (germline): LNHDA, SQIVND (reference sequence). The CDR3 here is CASSITGGTSYSNQPQHF. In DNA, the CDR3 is TGTGCCAGTAGTATTACAGGGGGCACCTCTTATAGCAATCAGCCCCAGCATTTT.

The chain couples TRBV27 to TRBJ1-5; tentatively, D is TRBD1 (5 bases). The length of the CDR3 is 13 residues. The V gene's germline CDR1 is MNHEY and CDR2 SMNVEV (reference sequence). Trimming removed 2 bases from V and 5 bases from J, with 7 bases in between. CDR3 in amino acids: CASSLDSDQPQHF. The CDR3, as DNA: TGTGCCAGCAGTTTAGACAGCGATCAGCCCCAGCATTTT.

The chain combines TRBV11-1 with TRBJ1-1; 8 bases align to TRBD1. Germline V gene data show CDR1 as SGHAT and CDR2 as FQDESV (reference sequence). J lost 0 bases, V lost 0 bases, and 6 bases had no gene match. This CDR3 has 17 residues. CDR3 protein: CASSLALAGGMNTEAFF. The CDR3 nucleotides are TGTGCCAGCAGCTTAGCGTTGGCAGGGGGCATGAACACTGAAGCTTTCTTT.

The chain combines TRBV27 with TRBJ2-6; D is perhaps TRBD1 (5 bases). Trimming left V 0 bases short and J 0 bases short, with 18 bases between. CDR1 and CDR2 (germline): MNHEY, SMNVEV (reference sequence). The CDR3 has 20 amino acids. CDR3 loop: CASSLSPSRGTYSGANVLTF. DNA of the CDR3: TGTGCCAGCAGTTTATCACCATCTAGGGGCACCTACTCTGGGGCCAACGTCCTGACTTTC.

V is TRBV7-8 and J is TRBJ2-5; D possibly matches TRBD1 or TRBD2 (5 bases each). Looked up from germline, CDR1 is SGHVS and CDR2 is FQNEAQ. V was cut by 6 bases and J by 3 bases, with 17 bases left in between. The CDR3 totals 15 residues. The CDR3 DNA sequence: TGTGCCAGCAGGGTTTGGGTAGGGACCGAAGAGACCCAGTACTTC. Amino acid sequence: CASRVWVGTEETQYF.

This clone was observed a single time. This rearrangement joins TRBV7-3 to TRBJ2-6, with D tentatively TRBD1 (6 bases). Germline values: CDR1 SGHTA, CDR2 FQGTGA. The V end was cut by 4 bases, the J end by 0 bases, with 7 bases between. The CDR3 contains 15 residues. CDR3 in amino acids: CASSSRGSGANVLTF. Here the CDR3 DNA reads TGTGCCAGCAGCTCCAGGGGCTCTGGGGCCAACGTCCTGACTTTC. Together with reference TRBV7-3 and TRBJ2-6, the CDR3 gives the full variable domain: GAGVSQTPSNKVTEKGKYVELRCDPISGHTALYWYRQSLGQGPEFLIYFQGTGAADDSGLPNDRFFAVRPEGSVSTLKIQRTERGDSAVYLCASSSRGSGANVLTFGAGSRLTVL.

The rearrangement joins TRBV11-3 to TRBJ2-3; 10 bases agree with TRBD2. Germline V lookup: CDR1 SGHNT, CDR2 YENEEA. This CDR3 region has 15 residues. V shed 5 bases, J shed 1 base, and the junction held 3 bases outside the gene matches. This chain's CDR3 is CASSHGLAGTDTQYF. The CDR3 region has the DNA TGTGCCAGCAGCCATGGACTAGCGGGCACAGATACGCAGTATTTT. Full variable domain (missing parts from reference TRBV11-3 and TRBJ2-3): EAGVVQSPRYKIIEKKQPVAFWCNPISGHNTLYWYLQNLGQGPELLIRYENEEAVDDSQLPKDRFSAERLKGVDSTLKIQPAELGDSAVYLCASSHGLAGTDTQYFGPGTRLTVL.

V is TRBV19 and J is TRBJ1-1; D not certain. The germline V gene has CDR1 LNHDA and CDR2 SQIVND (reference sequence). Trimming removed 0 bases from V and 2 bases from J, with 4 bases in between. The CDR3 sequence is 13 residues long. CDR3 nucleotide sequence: TGTGCCAGTAGTATAGAAAAAAACACTGAAGCTTTCTTT. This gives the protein CASSIEKNTEAFF.

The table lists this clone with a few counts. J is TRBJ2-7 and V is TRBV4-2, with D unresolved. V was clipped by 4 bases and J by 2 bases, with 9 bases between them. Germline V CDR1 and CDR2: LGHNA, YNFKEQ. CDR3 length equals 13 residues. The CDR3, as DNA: TGTGCCAGCAGCCTCGCGGTGGCCTACGAGCAGTACTTC. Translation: CASSLAVAYEQYF.